The following is a T cell receptor (beta chain) sequence with its context. As yet, its antigen is unknown. This sample was taken from a study of long-term antiretroviral therapy in people with HIV. Study findings and constraints: Post-ART samples showed increased diversity that remained below transplant donor control levels. Dominance of pre-ART expanded clones persisted, fluctuating and often declining after ART.

Version v3.0 of the immunoSEQ assay ran at survey level. Sequencing was performed with immunoSEQ multiplex PCR; in TCRdb, only in-frame clones are kept and a portion is missing. The sample shows some 11,000 clones, about 80% of them seen only once. Material: unsorted PBMCs, obtained about 7 years after starting antiretroviral therapy. The source is a middle-aged man with HIV.

The CDR3 reads CASSLAIGPEEQYF. In DNA, the CDR3 is TGTGCCAGCAGCTTAGCGATAGGGCCCGAGGAGCAGTACTTC. V usage is TRBV7-9 and J usage is TRBJ2-7; D ambiguous. CDR3 length: 14 residues. With 0 bases removed from V and 7 bases from J, the gap between germline ends came to 13 bases. Germline CDR1 and CDR2: SEHNR and FQNEAQ (reference sequence).